These 28 T cell receptor beta chains came from one sample sequenced in a study of blood T cell repertoires in COVID-19. Sequenced by immunoSEQ multiplex PCR; TCRdb stores in-frame clones only, minus some. Of some 100,000 clones listed, roughly nine tenths are singletons. The sample consisted of peripheral blood. All receptors derive from a man aged 50 or older with acute or convalescent COVID-19.

The chain recombines TRBV5-1 with TRBJ2-5, with 9 bases lining up with TRBD2. CDR1 is SGHRS and CDR2 is YFSETQ in the germline V gene. The CDR3 contains 16 residues. With 0 bases clipped from V and 2 bases from J, the junction kept 5 bases outside the gene matches. The CDR3 DNA reads as TGCGCCAGCAGCTTGGTGGCGGGAGGGGGACAAGAGACCCAGTACTTC. Translation gives CASSLVAGGGQETQYF.

The V call is TRBV6-2 or TRBV6-3, the J call TRBJ1-1; 12 nucleotides line up with TRBD1. The trim removed 3 bases at V and 4 bases at J, leaving 9 bases unmatched. The CDR3 is made up of 17 amino acids. Germline values: CDR1 MNHEY, CDR2 SVGEGT. The CDR3 is CASSYRGDRGRGTEAFF. CDR3 nucleotides: TGTGCCAGCAGTTATCGGGGGGACAGGGGGCGTGGCACTGAAGCTTTCTTT.

This clone was seen only once. The chain's CDR3 is CASSFSGGEQFF. The CDR3 nucleotides are TGTGCCAGCAGCTTCTCGGGAGGTGAGCAGTTCTTC. The chain has TRBV11-3 and TRBJ2-1; 7 bases match TRBD2. The CDR3 consists of 12 residues. V shed 3 bases and J 9 bases; nucleotides not matched to a gene: 2. Germline CDR1 reads SGHNT; CDR2 reads YENEEA.

The chain is built from TRBV7-2 and TRBJ1-1; possible D gene TRBD1, 6 bases. V dropped 6 bases and J dropped 2 bases, with 13 bases sitting between them. The CDR3 totals 14 residues. CDR1 is SGHTA and CDR2 is FQGNSA in the germline V gene. As DNA, the CDR3 is TGTGCCAGCAGACAGGGACGGACAAACACTGAAGCTTTCTTT. Protein: CASRQGRTNTEAFF.

V gene TRBV5-1 combines with J gene TRBJ2-6, with D perhaps matching TRBD1 (6 bases). This CDR3 region has 18 residues. Germline V gene data show CDR1 as SGHRS and CDR2 as YFSETQ. V lost 5 bases and J lost 3, with 21 bases in between. CDR3 sequence (DNA): TGCGCCAGCAGTCCGGGGCAGGGGAAGAGGTTTGGGGCCAACGTCCTGACTTTC. This codes for CASSPGQGKRFGANVLTF.

This clone was found once. The rearrangement uses TRBV12-3 or TRBV12-4 and TRBJ1-1, with TRBD1 matching over 7 bases. V dropped 6 bases and J dropped 7; count of bases not matched to a gene: 5. The CDR3 has 12 residues. The CDR3 sequence is CASRPTGVEAFF. In DNA, the CDR3 is TGTGCCAGCAGACCCACAGGGGTTGAAGCTTTCTTT.

This sequence joins TRBV4-2 and TRBJ2-7; the match to TRBD2 covers 8 bases. Germline V CDR1 and CDR2: LGHNA, YNFKEQ. The CDR3 runs 17 residues. With 2 bases clipped from V and 2 bases from J, the junction kept 11 bases outside the gene matches. For the CDR3, the DNA is TGTGCCAGCAGCCAACAAACCGGGACTAGTGGCACCTACGAGCAGTACTTC. It yields the protein CASSQQTGTSGTYEQYF.

In this sample, this clone turned up once. CDR3 in DNA: TGTGCCAGCAGTGAAGACAGGGTCCGGTCACCCCTCCACTTT. It codes for CASSEDRVRSPLHF. The chain uses TRBV6-4 and TRBJ1-6; 7 bases fit TRBD1. This CDR3 region has 14 residues. Germline lookup yields CDR1 MRHNA and CDR2 SNTAGT. J lost 10 bases, V lost 3 bases, and 6 bases had no gene match.

The chain carries TRBV10-2 and TRBJ1-2; D possibly corresponds to TRBD1 (6 bases). CDR1 and CDR2 from the germline V gene are WSHSY and SAAADI. The CDR3 loop spans 13 amino acids. The V end lost 3 bases, the J end lost 4 bases, and 9 bases lay between the germline ends. In nucleotides, the CDR3 is TGCGCCAGCAGTGAAACGACAGGCTATGGCTACACCTTC. Its translation is CASSETTGYGYTF.

The gene calls are TRBV5-1 and TRBJ2-5, with 15 bases that match TRBD2. V lost 3 bases and J lost 5; bases outside the gene matches: 2. Germline lookup yields CDR1 SGHRS and CDR2 YFSETQ. The CDR3 sequence is 15 residues long. The chain's CDR3 is CASSWTSGGAETQYF. Written as DNA, the CDR3 is TGCGCCAGCAGCTGGACTAGCGGGGGGGCGGAGACCCAGTACTTC.

The genes are TRBV6-5 and TRBJ1-2; D is perhaps TRBD1 (6 bases). The CDR3 runs 13 residues. Trimming shortened V by 6 bases and J by 2 bases, and 10 bases separated the two germline ends. Germline loops: CDR1 MNHEY, CDR2 SVGAGI. Here the CDR3 DNA reads TGTGCCAGCAGCCCCACAGGGAACTATGGCTACACCTTC. Its translation is CASSPTGNYGYTF.

The chain combines TRBV10-3 with TRBJ2-1; 8 nucleotides line up with TRBD2. V lost 8 bases, J lost 7 bases, and 4 bases stayed unmatched. The CDR3 is 12 residues long. The germline CDR1 and CDR2 sequences are ENHRY and SYGVKD. The CDR3 reads CAIGVAGNEQFF. The CDR3 DNA is TGTGCCATCGGGGTAGCGGGAAATGAGCAGTTCTTC.

A few counts support this clone. The chain recombines TRBV6-4 with TRBJ2-2; no firm D call. Trimming stripped 3 bases from V and 4 bases from J, with 6 bases between. The CDR3 has 13 amino acids. Germline values: CDR1 MRHNA, CDR2 SNTAGT. The CDR3 nucleotides are TGTGCCAGCAGTGAACCGCGCACCGGGGAGCTGTTTTTT. It yields the protein CASSEPRTGELFF.

This chain connects TRBV3-1 (or the pseudogene TRBV3-2) to TRBJ2-2, with D perhaps matching TRBD1 (5 bases). Trimming removed 4 bases at V and 6 bases at J, with 12 bases between. This CDR3 is built from 14 residues. CDR1 is LGHDT, CDR2 YNNKEL, per germline (reference sequence). CDR3 DNA: TGTGCCAGCAGCCCGACAGAGATTGCCGGGGAGCTGTTTTTT. This gives the protein CASSPTEIAGELFF.

The rearrangement links TRBV11-3 to TRBJ2-3; D unresolved. This CDR3 has 14 residues. Trimming took off 3 bases at V and 1 base at J, with 8 bases between the two ends. The germline gives CDR1 SGHNT, CDR2 YENEEA. The CDR3 DNA is TGTGCCAGCAGCTTCTCTCGGGGCACAGATACGCAGTATTTT. This codes for CASSFSRGTDTQYF.

This clone occurred once. The chain carries TRBV7-9 and TRBJ2-7; possibly TRBD2 for D (6 bases). Germline V gene lookup returns CDR1 SEHNR and CDR2 FQNEAQ (reference sequence). The CDR3 covers 13 residues. The V gene lost 8 bases and the J gene lost 3 bases, with 14 bases spanning the gap. DNA for the CDR3: TGTGCCAGCGGAGGCGGGGCATACTACGAGCAGTACTTC. Protein sequence: CASGGGAYYEQYF.

The chain couples TRBV2 to TRBJ1-1, with no clear D. Trimming took 4 bases from V and 5 from J, leaving 14 bases between them. CDR3 size: 14 residues. Germline lookup yields CDR1 SNHLY and CDR2 FYNNEI. The CDR3, as DNA: TGTGCCAGCAGTGGGGAGGGTGGAGGGACTGAAGCTTTCTTT. Encoded protein: CASSGEGGGTEAFF.

The CDR3 reads CASSLKGQESSGNTIYF. CDR3 nucleotide sequence: TGTGCCAGCAGCTTAAAGGGACAGGAGAGCTCTGGAAACACCATATATTTT. This chain joins TRBV11-3 and TRBJ1-3, with 8 bases that match TRBD1. The CDR3 covers 17 residues. V shed 2 bases and J 0 bases; nucleotides not matched to a gene: 6. CDR1 is SGHNT and CDR2 is YENEEA in the germline V gene.

This clone was recorded only once. V gene TRBV18 combines with J gene TRBJ1-5; 10 bases map to TRBD1. This CDR3 is 17 amino acids long. Germline-derived CDR1 and CDR2 are KGHSH and LQKENI. Germline trimming cut 3 bases from V and 4 bases from J; bases unmatched to any gene: 9. The CDR3 nucleotides read TGTGCCAGCTCACCGACCGGGACAGGGGCGCCGAATCAGCCCCAGCATTTT. Translated: CASSPTGTGAPNQPQHF. Variable domain in full (rest from reference TRBV18 and TRBJ1-5): NAGVMQNPRHLVRRRGQEARLRCSPMKGHSHVYWYRQLPEEGLKFMVYLQKENIIDESGMPKERFSAEFPKEGPSILRIQQVVRGDSAAYFCASSPTGTGAPNQPQHFGDGTRLSIL.

V and J are TRBV5-1 and TRBJ1-4, with a weak D call TRBD1 (6 bases). The ends were cut back, 4 bases at V and 4 bases at J, with 11 bases in the middle. Germline V gene data show CDR1 as SGHRS and CDR2 as YFSETQ. The CDR3 has 14 residues. For the CDR3, the DNA is TGCGCCAGCAGCCCGGGACACCGTAATGAAAAACTGTTTTTT. Its translation is CASSPGHRNEKLFF.

This clone appeared once. The germline gene is not matched at one end of the junction; a read error may be the cause. The chain uses TRBV6-5 and TRBJ1-1, with 8 positions matching TRBD1. There are 15 residues in the CDR3. Germline CDR1 is MNHEY and CDR2 is SVGAGI. CDR3 in amino acids: CASSNSGTGVLEAFF. CDR3 coding DNA: TGTGCCAGCAGTAACTCCGGGACAGGCGTTCTTGAAGCTTTCTTT.

The J gene is TRBJ1-4, the V gene TRBV10-3; perhaps TRBD1 as D (6 bases). Germline V gene lookup returns CDR1 ENHRY and CDR2 SYGVKD. CDR3 length: 13 residues. Trimming stripped 5 bases from V and 11 bases from J, with 15 bases between. The CDR3 region is CAISTRTDGKLFF. The CDR3 DNA reads as TGTGCCATCAGTACACGGACAGATGGGAAACTGTTTTTT.

V is TRBV7-9 and J is TRBJ1-1, with D perhaps TRBD1 (5 bases). V lost 5 bases, J lost 7 bases, and 23 bases lay in between. The CDR3 runs 16 residues. Germline V lookup: CDR1 SEHNR, CDR2 FQNEAQ (reference sequence). The CDR3 region has the DNA TGTGCCAGCAGCCCCCAAGACTTATGGGGGGTAGGTGAAGCTTTCTTT. This codes for CASSPQDLWGVGEAFF. Looking up the rest from reference TRBV7-9 and TRBJ1-1 gives the full variable domain: DTGVSQNPRHKITKRGQNVTFRCDPISEHNRLYWYRQTLGQGPEFLTYFQNEAQLEKSRLLSDRFSAERPKGSFSTLEIQRTEQGDSAMYLCASSPQDLWGVGEAFFGQGTRLTVV.

The chain links TRBV5-1 to TRBJ2-3; D perhaps matches TRBD1 (5 bases). Trimming removed 4 bases from V and 1 base from J, with 13 bases in between. Germline values: CDR1 SGHRS, CDR2 YFSETQ. The CDR3 sequence is 15 residues long. CDR3 DNA: TGCGCCAGCAGCCAAGGACACGGCGGCACAGATACGCAGTATTTT. This translates into CASSQGHGGTDTQYF.

For the CDR3, the DNA is TGTGCCAGCAGCCCCGGGGGGCCAGGGTTTACAATGGCTTTCTTT. It yields the protein CASSPGGPGFTMAFF. The genes are TRBV11-2 and TRBJ1-1; D possibly corresponds to TRBD1 (6 bases). The CDR3 extends over 15 amino acids. V was cut by 5 bases and J by 11 bases, with 24 bases left in between. The germline CDR1 and CDR2 sequences are SGHAT and FQNNGV.

This clone was observed a few times. This chain links TRBV11-2 with TRBJ2-1; tentatively, D is TRBD1 (5 bases). The CDR3 runs to 12 residues. V shed 5 bases and J shed 9 bases, with 11 bases lying between them. The germline V gene has CDR1 SGHAT and CDR2 FQNNGV. The CDR3 coding sequence is TGTGCCAGCAGCCGTTGGACAATTGAGCAGTTCTTC. It translates to CASSRWTIEQFF.

The chain joins TRBV19 to TRBJ2-1, with D possibly being TRBD1 (6 bases). V gave up 9 bases and J gave up 5 bases, with 17 bases separating them. The V gene's germline CDR1 is LNHDA and CDR2 SQIVND (reference sequence). This CDR3 spans 14 amino acids. CDR3 coding DNA: TGTGCCAGCGCATCGGGACACCCCAACAATGAGCAGTTCTTC. Translated: CASASGHPNNEQFF.

The chain links TRBV6-2 or TRBV6-3 to TRBJ2-5, with D hard to call. Trimming left V 4 bases short and J 9 bases short, with 15 bases between. CDR3 length: 13 amino acids. From germline, CDR1 is MNHEY and CDR2 SVGEGT. The CDR3 reads CASSFLRPAAQYF. The CDR3 DNA follows: TGTGCCAGCAGTTTCCTCCGCCCCGCGGCCCAGTACTTC.